Listed below are T cell receptor beta chains from one sample, sequenced in a study of neurological immune-mediated disorders. TCRdb processed the 5' RACE reads anew with MiXCR; each CDR3 protein has one entry. The data contain 60,000 to 85,000 distinct CDR3 sequences, 4.5% to 6.5% of them singletons. Sequencing was performed on PBMCs. The origin of the receptors is a woman aged 30 to 39 with multiple sclerosis. Both conserved end residues are part of each CDR3. D genes are given only for firm matches. Not all rows give a size; the values are once, few, many and, for expanded clones, a class.

j_call | v_call | clone_size | d_call | cdr3_aa | cdr3_nt
TRBJ2-2 | TRBV29-1 | many | . | CSVVLATANTGELFF | TGCAGCGTTGTATTGGCAACAGCGAACACCGGGGAGCTGTTTTTT
TRBJ2-3 | TRBV10-3 | many | . | CAISGGGGTDTQYF | TGTGCCATCAGTGGCGGTGGAGGCACAGATACGCAGTATTTT
TRBJ2-1 | TRBV5-1 | many | TRBD2 | CASREAGGPFNEQFF | TGCGCCAGCAGAGAAGCGGGGGGGCCCTTCAATGAGCAGTTCTTC
TRBJ2-1 | TRBV6-6 | many | . | CASSPREDNEQFF | TGTGCCAGCAGTCCCAGGGAAGACAATGAGCAGTTCTTC
TRBJ1-5 | TRBV6-2/TRBV6-3 | many | . | CASSYDSLNQPQHF | TGTGCCAGCAGTTACGACAGCCTTAATCAGCCCCAGCATTTT
TRBJ2-4 | TRBV5-1 | few | . | CASSLGWGEVKNIQYF | TGCGCCAGCAGCTTGGGATGGGGCGAGGTCAAAAACATTCAGTACTTC
TRBJ1-2 | TRBV20-1 | many | . | CSAGKQGLYGYTF | TGCAGTGCTGGCAAACAGGGACTCTATGGCTACACCTTC
TRBJ2-5 | TRBV5-1 | many | . | CASSGSGGGYGETQYF | TGCGCCAGCAGCGGGAGTGGAGGGGGCTATGGGGAGACCCAGTACTTC
TRBJ1-6 | TRBV3-1 | many | TRBD1 | CASSLSSPGQALHF | TGTGCCAGCAGCCTCTCCTCGCCGGGACAGGCCCTCCACTTT
TRBJ1-3 | TRBV20-1 | many | . | CSARDRRGNSGNTIYF | TGCAGTGCTAGAGATAGGCGAGGGAACTCTGGAAACACCATATATTTT
TRBJ2-3 | TRBV20-1 | few | TRBD2 | CSAPQAGVSDTQYF | TGCAGTGCTCCGCAGGCGGGAGTTTCAGATACGCAGTATTTT
TRBJ2-6 | TRBV7-2 | many | . | CASSPVGPPSSGANVLTF | TGTGCCAGCAGCCCGGTGGGGCCCCCATCCTCTGGGGCCAACGTCCTGACTTTC
TRBJ2-2 | TRBV12-3/TRBV12-4 | many | TRBD2 | CASSPRLAGGMVLFF | TGTGCCAGCAGTCCCCGACTAGCGGGGGGTATGGTGCTGTTTTTT
TRBJ2-5 | TRBV12-3/TRBV12-4 | few | TRBD1 | CASSPGDRGQETQYF | TGTGCCAGCAGCCCAGGGGACAGGGGCCAAGAGACCCAGTACTTC
TRBJ1-3 | TRBV10-3 | many | . | CAISDPGQTGEIHSGNTIYF | TGTGCCATCAGTGACCCGGGTCAGACAGGAGAGATTCACTCTGGAAACACCATATATTTT
TRBJ1-6 | TRBV20-1 | many | TRBD1 | CSAREDRENSPLHF | TGCAGTGCTAGAGAGGACAGGGAAAATTCACCCCTCCACTTT
TRBJ1-4 | TRBV5-1 | many | . | CASRETGTTNEKLFF | TGCGCCAGCAGAGAAACAGGGACAACTAATGAAAAACTGTTTTTT
TRBJ1-5 | TRBV7-8 | many | . | CASSRGWFGPSNQPQHF | TGTGCCAGCTCCCGGGGGTGGTTTGGGCCTAGCAATCAGCCCCAGCATTTT
TRBJ2-1 | TRBV12-3/TRBV12-4 | many | . | CASSSGRGTPLNEQFF | TGTGCCAGCAGTTCGGGGCGGGGGACACCTCTCAATGAGCAGTTCTTC
TRBJ2-1 | TRBV12-3/TRBV12-4 | many | TRBD2 | CASSAGTSGGVRRDEQFF | TGTGCCAGCAGTGCCGGGACTAGCGGGGGGGTTCGGCGCGATGAGCAGTTCTTC
TRBJ2-5 | TRBV20-1 | many | TRBD2 | CSAQRTSGAETQYF | TGCAGTGCTCAACGGACTAGCGGGGCAGAGACCCAGTACTTC
TRBJ2-5 | TRBV6-5 | many | . | CASSYSGAQSKTQYF | TGTGCCAGCAGTTACTCCGGGGCACAGTCGAAGACCCAGTACTTC
TRBJ2-3 | TRBV5-1 | many | TRBD1 | CASSQVSQGVGTDTQYF | TGCGCCAGCAGCCAAGTCTCTCAGGGGGTAGGCACAGATACGCAGTATTTT
TRBJ2-5 | TRBV18 | many | . | CASSPRAAQETQYF | TGTGCCAGCTCACCTAGGGCAGCACAAGAGACCCAGTACTTC
TRBJ2-3 | TRBV20-1 | many | . | CSARDVLRSRADTQYF | TGCAGTGCTAGAGATGTCTTGCGATCTCGCGCAGATACGCAGTATTTT
TRBJ1-1 | TRBV19 | . | TRBD1 | CASSDRVQIGGTEAFF | TGTGCCAGTAGTGACAGGGTTCAAATTGGGGGCACTGAAGCTTTCTTT
TRBJ2-1 | TRBV11-2 | many | TRBD2 | CASSLGTSGGAYNEQFF | TGTGCCAGCAGCCTCGGGACTAGCGGGGGGGCGTACAATGAGCAGTTCTTC
TRBJ1-4 | TRBV7-9 | many | TRBD1 | CASSDGTGSVGKLFF | TGTGCCAGCAGCGACGGGACAGGGTCCGTGGGAAAACTGTTTTTT
TRBJ2-1 | TRBV7-3 | many | . | CASSLGGWGDEQFF | TGTGCCAGCAGCCTCGGGGGCTGGGGGGATGAGCAGTTCTTC
TRBJ2-1 | TRBV10-3 | many | . | CAISDSRNEQFF | TGTGCCATCAGTGACTCTCGCAATGAGCAGTTCTTC
TRBJ2-3 | TRBV27 | many | . | CASSSNTDTQYF | TGTGCCAGCAGTTCAAACACAGATACGCAGTATTTT
TRBJ2-1 | TRBV12-3/TRBV12-4 | many | . | CASSLGLVVIDGYNEQFF | TGTGCCAGCAGTTTAGGACTAGTAGTCATTGATGGCTACAATGAGCAGTTCTTC
TRBJ1-1 | TRBV12-3/TRBV12-4 | . | . | CASSLQGRTEAFF | TGTGCCAGCAGCCTACAGGGTAGAACTGAAGCTTTCTTT
TRBJ2-4 | TRBV6-6 | many | . | CASSYSWGAKNIQYF | TGTGCCAGCAGTTACTCTTGGGGAGCCAAAAACATTCAGTACTTC
TRBJ2-3 | TRBV12-3/TRBV12-4 | few | . | CASSFVSTDTQYF | TGTGCCAGCAGTTTTGTCAGCACAGATACGCAGTATTTT
TRBJ2-7 | TRBV10-3 | . | . | CAMGTTNYAQYF | TGTGCCATGGGGACCACTAACTACGCGCAGTACTTC
TRBJ1-4 | TRBV12-3/TRBV12-4 | many | . | CASSRDTAATNEKLFF | TGTGCCAGCAGCAGGGACACCGCTGCAACTAATGAAAAACTGTTTTTT
TRBJ1-5 | TRBV20-1 | medium-sized | . | CSARGAGVVGNQPQHF | TGCAGTGCTAGAGGGGCAGGGGTGGTTGGTAATCAGCCCCAGCATTTT
TRBJ2-1 | TRBV5-6 | many | . | CASSLAGASWYNEQFF | TGTGCCAGCAGCTTGGCGGGGGCATCATGGTACAATGAGCAGTTCTTC
TRBJ2-1 | TRBV12-3/TRBV12-4 | many | TRBD2 | CASSALAGGSYNEQFF | TGTGCCAGCAGTGCGCTAGCGGGGGGTTCCTACAATGAGCAGTTCTTC
TRBJ1-5 | TRBV6-6 | many | . | CASSPEGDQPQHF | TGTGCCAGCAGCCCCGAGGGGGATCAGCCCCAGCATTTT
TRBJ2-3 | TRBV5-1 | many | TRBD2 | CASSLLPGLYTDTQYF | TGCGCCAGCAGCTTGCTACCGGGACTATACACAGATACGCAGTATTTT
TRBJ2-1 | TRBV5-1 | many | . | CASSLTQGGSYNEQFF | TGCGCCAGCAGCTTGACTCAGGGGGGCTCCTACAATGAGCAGTTCTTC
TRBJ2-1 | TRBV15 | . | . | CATSRGGRENEQFF | TGTGCCACCAGCAGAGGTGGCAGGGAGAATGAGCAGTTCTTC
TRBJ2-3 | TRBV5-5 | many | TRBD1 | CASSPGQGADTQYF | TGTGCCAGCAGCCCTGGACAGGGAGCAGATACGCAGTATTTT
TRBJ2-3 | TRBV20-1 | many | TRBD1 | CSALGDRSSDTQYF | TGCAGTGCTCTCGGGGACAGAAGTTCAGATACGCAGTATTTT